Below, 3 T cell receptor beta chains from the same sample are listed, as sequenced in a study of cytomegalovirus exposure and HLA in healthy donors. PCR was performed using 60 Vbeta and 13 Jbeta primers. Clones were read by immunoSEQ multiplex PCR, and TCRdb kept only the in-frame ones, dropping some. The table shows about 150,000 clones, with less than 80% occurring only once. Sequenced sample: PBMCs. Receptors were obtained from a man aged 25-45 years in good health and CMV-seronegative.

This clone is a singleton in its sample. The junction shows a germline mismatch at one end, possibly a read error. The V call is TRBV6-1, the J call TRBJ2-1; 8 bases are a match to TRBD2. CDR1 is MNHNS, CDR2 SASEGT, per germline. CDR3 length equals 15 residues. DNA of the CDR3: TGTACCAGCAGTGAATCCCCTAGCGGGTACAATGAGCAGTTCTTC. Translation gives CTSSESPSGYNEQFF.

The V call is TRBV20-1, the J call TRBJ2-5; D is perhaps TRBD1 (5 bases). V was cut by 7 bases and J by 0 bases, with 6 bases left in between. Looked up from germline, CDR1 is DFQATT and CDR2 is SNEGSKA (reference sequence). The CDR3 covers 11 residues. The CDR3 spells CSGTNQETQYF. The CDR3 coding sequence is TGCAGTGGGACAAACCAAGAGACCCAGTACTTC.

J is TRBJ1-1 and V is TRBV18; 8 nucleotides agree with TRBD1. This CDR3 comprises 16 residues. CDR1 and CDR2 (germline): KGHSH, LQKENI. The V segment lost 6 bases and the J segment 0 bases; nucleotides outside the gene matches: 9. This chain's CDR3 is CASSPSTGGMNTEAFF. CDR3 nucleotide sequence: TGTGCCAGCTCGCCGAGTACAGGGGGGATGAACACTGAAGCTTTCTTT.